These 19 T cell receptor beta chains share one sample of origin, sequenced in a study of blood T cell repertoires in COVID-19. Clones were sequenced by immunoSEQ multiplex PCR, and TCRdb holds only the in-frame ones, with some missing. The sample holds about 310,000 clones, nearly 90% seen once. The source material was peripheral blood. The receptors come from a woman between 40 and 50 years old with COVID-19, enrolled during active disease.

The chain joins TRBV28 to TRBJ1-5; D is uncertain. This CDR3 has 11 residues. Trimming pared 6 bases from V and 8 bases from J, leaving 8 bases between. Germline values: CDR1 MDHEN, CDR2 SYDVKM. The CDR3: CASSSPEPQHF. The DNA of the CDR3 is TGTGCCAGCAGCTCTCCGGAGCCCCAGCATTTT. Using reference TRBV28 and TRBJ1-5 for the parts outside the CDR3, the full variable domain is DVKVTQSSRYLVKRTGEKVFLECVQDMDHENMFWYRQDPGLGLRLIYFSYDVKMKEKGDIPEGYSVSREKKERFSLILESASTNQTSMYLCASSSPEPQHFGDGTRLSIL.

V and J are TRBV11-3 and TRBJ2-2; possibly TRBD2 for D (5 bases). The CDR3 extends over 14 amino acids. The V end lost 2 bases, the J end lost 4 bases, and 8 bases lay between the germline ends. Germline loops: CDR1 SGHNT, CDR2 YENEEA. CDR3 nucleotide sequence: TGTGCCAGCAGCTTAAATGCGGGCACCGGGGAGCTGTTTTTT. This encodes CASSLNAGTGELFF. Variable domain in full (rest from reference TRBV11-3 and TRBJ2-2): EAGVVQSPRYKIIEKKQPVAFWCNPISGHNTLYWYLQNLGQGPELLIRYENEEAVDDSQLPKDRFSAERLKGVDSTLKIQPAELGDSAVYLCASSLNAGTGELFFGEGSRLTVL.

The genes are TRBV7-6 and TRBJ1-1; TRBD1 might be the D (5 bases). The germline CDR1 and CDR2 sequences are SGHVS and FNYEAQ. With 5 bases removed from V and 5 bases from J, the gap between germline ends came to 18 bases. The CDR3 runs 15 residues. The CDR3 nucleotides are TGTGCCAGCAGCGCACTGGGAGGGGTAGGAACTGAAGCTTTCTTT. Translation gives CASSALGGVGTEAFF.

This clone showed up just once. The chain couples TRBV9 to TRBJ1-3; D is undetermined. The CDR3 is made up of 13 amino acids. V was cut by 1 base and J by 4 bases, with 6 bases left in between. From germline, CDR1 is SGDLS and CDR2 YYNGEE. The CDR3 bases are TGTGCCAGCAGCGTATCAGGAGGAAACACCATATATTTT. It translates to CASSVSGGNTIYF.

The chain carries TRBV19 and TRBJ1-2; tentative D call: TRBD1 (6 bases). V lost 4 bases and J lost 4, with 16 bases in between. The germline V gene has CDR1 LNHDA and CDR2 SQIVND (reference sequence). The CDR3 sequence is 15 residues long. This CDR3 is CASSRGSRGAYGYTF. As DNA, the CDR3 is TGTGCCAGTAGTAGAGGGTCACGGGGGGCCTATGGCTACACCTTC.

The chain joins TRBV11-2 to TRBJ1-1; D is undetermined. V lost 3 bases and J lost 4, with 18 bases in between. The CDR3 runs to 16 residues. Looked up from germline, CDR1 is SGHAT and CDR2 is FQNNGV. CDR3 residues: CASSFVPSQAGTEAFF. The DNA of the CDR3 is TGTGCCAGCAGCTTTGTTCCCAGCCAGGCGGGCACTGAAGCTTTCTTT.

The chain links TRBV11-2 to TRBJ1-5; no clear D gene. Trimming took 1 base from V and 1 from J, leaving 8 bases between them. The germline V gene has CDR1 SGHAT and CDR2 FQNNGV. This CDR3 comprises 15 residues. Here the CDR3 DNA reads TGTGCCAGCAGCTTAGGGGAGACAAGCAATCAGCCCCAGCATTTT. Translated: CASSLGETSNQPQHF.

On this clone itself: The sample has other DNA sequences that encode this CDR3 too. This chain uses TRBV6-5 with TRBJ2-7, with TRBD2 as a possible D gene (6 bases). V was trimmed by 6 bases and J by 0 bases, leaving 9 bases between them. CDR3 size: 13 residues. CDR1 is MNHEY, CDR2 SVGAGI, per germline. The CDR3 DNA is TGTGCCAGCAGGAGGGACTCCTCCTACGAGCAGTACTTC. It yields the protein CASRRDSSYEQYF.

CDR3 sequence: CASSTGTSNEKLFF. DNA for the CDR3: TGTGCCAGCTCAACAGGTACATCTAATGAAAAACTGTTTTTT. The chain is built from TRBV18 and TRBJ1-4; D perhaps matches TRBD1 (5 bases). The CDR3 is made up of 14 amino acids. The V and J ends lost 5 bases and 3 bases respectively, with 10 bases between them. Germline V CDR1 and CDR2: KGHSH, LQKENI.

V is TRBV10-3 and J is TRBJ2-3; D gene uncertain. The germline V gene has CDR1 ENHRY and CDR2 SYGVKD. This CDR3 has 14 amino acids. Trimming stripped 1 base from V and 2 bases from J, with 7 bases between. CDR3 nucleotide sequence: TGTGCCATCAGTGAGTTATCCTACACAGATACGCAGTATTTT. As protein: CAISELSYTDTQYF.

This clone was observed a single time. The V and J genes are TRBV29-1 and TRBJ2-2; tentative D call: TRBD2 (6 bases). Per germline, CDR1 SQVTM and CDR2 ANQGSEA. V was clipped by 0 bases and J by 2 bases, with 10 bases between them. The CDR3 has 15 residues. CDR3 sequence reads: CSVEDSGTNTGELFF. In DNA, the CDR3 is TGCAGCGTTGAAGATTCAGGGACTAACACCGGGGAGCTGTTTTTT.

This chain uses TRBV19 with TRBJ1-5; a possible D gene is TRBD1 (5 bases). CDR1 is LNHDA and CDR2 is SQIVND in the germline V gene (reference sequence). Trimming took 4 bases from V and 7 from J, leaving 14 bases between them. CDR3 length equals 14 residues. In DNA, the CDR3 is TGTGCCAGTAGTACGGTCAGCCAGGGACAGCCCCAGCATTTT. This codes for CASSTVSQGQPQHF.

The chain couples TRBV28 to TRBJ1-5; no clear D. The germline V and J ends were trimmed by 2 bases and 6 bases, with 14 bases remaining between them. CDR3 length: 15 residues. Germline loops: CDR1 MDHEN, CDR2 SYDVKM. The chain's CDR3 is CASSLPPGFFQPQHF. DNA of the CDR3: TGTGCCAGCAGTTTACCCCCCGGGTTTTTTCAGCCCCAGCATTTT.

The rearrangement links TRBV7-3 to TRBJ2-6; 9 bases are a match to TRBD1. Trimming took 6 bases from V and 0 from J; bases not matched to a gene: 6. This CDR3 region has 17 residues. Per germline, CDR1 SGHTA and CDR2 FQGTGA. The CDR3: CASRRQGGLSGANVLTF. DNA for the CDR3: TGTGCCAGCAGGCGACAGGGGGGACTCTCTGGGGCCAACGTCCTGACTTTC. Drawing the rest from reference TRBV7-3 and TRBJ2-6, the complete variable domain is GAGVSQTPSNKVTEKGKYVELRCDPISGHTALYWYRQSLGQGPEFLIYFQGTGAADDSGLPNDRFFAVRPEGSVSTLKIQRTERGDSAVYLCASRRQGGLSGANVLTFGAGSRLTVL.

V and J are TRBV3-1 (or the pseudogene TRBV3-2) and TRBJ2-6; D possibly corresponds to TRBD2 (6 bases). Germline V CDR1 and CDR2: LGHDT, YNNKEL (reference sequence). This CDR3 region has 14 residues. Trimming left V 4 bases short and J 9 bases short, with 13 bases between. The CDR3 DNA reads TGTGCCAGCAGCCGGGGCGGGACCTTCAACGTCCTGACTTTC. Its translation is CASSRGGTFNVLTF.

In this sample, this clone turned up once. The chain joins TRBV9 to TRBJ1-5; D call uncertain. The germline CDR1 and CDR2 sequences are SGDLS and YYNGEE. V was cut by 1 base and J by 4 bases, with 9 bases left in between. The CDR3 consists of 14 residues. CDR3 amino acids: CASSVTGRNQPQHF. In nucleotides, the CDR3 is TGTGCCAGCAGCGTAACCGGGAGAAATCAGCCCCAGCATTTT.

The chain joins TRBV6-5 to TRBJ2-3, with no clear D. The CDR3 is 14 residues long. CDR1 and CDR2 (germline): MNHEY, SVGAGI. V lost 2 bases and J lost 3, with 9 bases in between. CDR3: CASSYRGRTDTQYF. DNA for the CDR3: TGTGCCAGCAGTTACCGAGGCAGAACAGATACGCAGTATTTT.

The J gene is TRBJ1-2, the V gene TRBV19; a weak D match, TRBD1 (6 bases). V was trimmed by 8 bases and J by 5 bases, leaving 18 bases between them. CDR1 is LNHDA, CDR2 SQIVND, per germline (reference sequence). This CDR3 spans 14 amino acids. Here the CDR3 reads CASAPRTETYGYTF. The DNA of the CDR3 is TGTGCCAGTGCCCCGAGGACAGAGACTTATGGCTACACCTTC. The variable domain in full, with the rest retrieved from reference TRBV19 and TRBJ1-2, is DGGITQSPKYLFRKEGQNVTLSCEQNLNHDAMYWYRQDPGQGLRLIYYSQIVNDFQKGDIAEGYSVSREKKESFPLTVTSAQKNPTAFYLCASAPRTETYGYTFGSGTRLTVV.

This chain joins TRBV19 and TRBJ2-7; D possibly corresponds to TRBD2 (6 bases). CDR1 and CDR2 from the germline V gene are LNHDA and SQIVND (reference sequence). V lost 3 bases, J lost 7 bases, and 22 bases lay in between. This CDR3 contains 16 residues. This chain's CDR3 is CASSILVDPTAGEQYF. In DNA, the CDR3 is TGTGCCAGTAGTATTTTGGTAGACCCGACGGCGGGGGAGCAGTACTTC.